This entry lists 16 T cell receptor beta chains sequenced from one sample in a study of response to subunit inactivated influenza vaccine. TCRdb itself ran the RT-PCR reads through MiXCR, one entry per CDR3 protein. The repertoire has hundreds of thousands of distinct CDR3 sequences, about 15% of them found once; the top ten carry 3% to 3.5%. The sequencing here drew on CD4+ T cells sorted from PBMCs, taken about 24 months after vaccination. The source of these receptors is a man aged 50-75 years who received an inactivated influenza vaccine.

This clonotype showed up just a few times. The chain uses TRBV7-2 and TRBJ2-7; no firm D call. Trimming stripped 1 base from V and 2 bases from J, with 6 bases between. The CDR3 contains 13 residues. Germline V CDR1 and CDR2: SGHTA, FQGNSA. CDR3 DNA: TGTGCCAGCAGCTTAGGCTCCCCCTACGAGCAGTACTTC. This encodes CASSLGSPYEQYF.

DNA for the CDR3: TGCGCCAGCAGCTTGGCTAGCGGGACAAGCTACAATGAGCAGTTCTTC. Its translation is CASSLASGTSYNEQFF. This chain connects TRBV5-1 to TRBJ2-1, with 9 bases lining up with TRBD2. Germline-derived CDR1 and CDR2 are SGHRS and YFSETQ. This CDR3 comprises 16 residues. The V and J ends lost 0 bases and 3 bases, in that order; junction bases with no gene match: 4.

The rearrangement joins TRBV5-1 to TRBJ1-1; unclear D gene. The germline V and J ends were trimmed by 1 base and 7 bases, with 23 bases remaining between them. CDR3 size: 17 residues. Germline loops: CDR1 SGHRS, CDR2 YFSETQ. CDR3: CASSLSVTGGRKLEAFF. The CDR3 DNA reads as TGCGCCAGCAGCTTGAGCGTCACTGGAGGTAGAAAACTTGAAGCTTTCTTT.

The genes are TRBV7-6 and TRBJ2-5; D is uncertain. The CDR3 contains 13 residues. V lost 2 bases to trimming and J lost 4 bases, with 8 bases between them. Looked up from germline, CDR1 is SGHVS and CDR2 is FNYEAQ. CDR3 region: CASSLTTLETQYF. For the CDR3, the DNA is TGTGCCAGCAGCTTAACTACCCTAGAGACCCAGTACTTC.

This clonotype appeared a few times. The chain is built from TRBV6-2 or TRBV6-3 and TRBJ1-5, with TRBD1 matching 8 bases. The CDR3 has 15 residues. The V gene end was trimmed by 5 bases and the J gene end by 3 bases; junction bases not matched to a gene: 6. CDR1 is MNHEY, CDR2 SVGEGT, per germline. This CDR3 reads CASSRGQGANQPQHF. The CDR3 DNA reads TGTGCCAGCAGTCGCGGACAGGGTGCCAATCAGCCCCAGCATTTT.

A few counts support this clonotype. V and J are TRBV9 and TRBJ1-2, with D hard to call. The CDR3 runs 12 residues. CDR1 is SGDLS and CDR2 is YYNGEE in the germline V gene. Trimming stripped 4 bases from V and 8 bases from J, with 12 bases between. The CDR3 loop is CASSPRGGGYTF. For the CDR3, the DNA is TGTGCCAGCAGCCCCCGAGGCGGAGGCTACACCTTC. Full variable domain (rest looked up from reference TRBV9 and TRBJ1-2): DSGVTQTPKHLITATGQRVTLRCSPRSGDLSVYWYQQSLDQGLQFLIQYYNGEERAKGNILERFSAQQFPDLHSELNLSSLELGDSALYFCASSPRGGGYTFGSGTRLTVV.

This chain uses TRBV12-3 or TRBV12-4 with TRBJ1-1; no reliable D call. V gave up 1 base and J gave up 1 base, with 7 bases separating them. This CDR3 is 14 amino acids long. The CDR3 sequence is CASSLGVQNTEAFF. CDR3 DNA sequence: TGTGCCAGCAGTTTAGGGGTACAGAACACTGAAGCTTTCTTT.

The sample holds a few counts of this clonotype. CDR3 nucleotides: TGTGCCAGCGGCAGAAACGCAAACTATGGCTACACCTTC. It yields the protein CASGRNANYGYTF. The chain couples TRBV6-1 to TRBJ1-2, with D uncertain. CDR1 and CDR2 from the germline V gene are MNHNS and SASEGT. V lost 8 bases and J 2 bases, leaving 12 bases between the germline ends. CDR3 length equals 13 residues.

This clonotype was found a few times. This chain uses TRBV20-1 with TRBJ2-3; D is possibly TRBD1 (6 bases). The germline V gene has CDR1 DFQATT and CDR2 SNEGSKA (reference sequence). The CDR3 spans 15 residues. Deletions cut 3 bases from V and 2 bases from J, with 15 bases between. The CDR3 DNA is TGCAGTGCTAGGGGGGCGCTTGGAATCACAGATACGCAGTATTTT. Its translation: CSARGALGITDTQYF.

Turning to this clonotype: A read error may account for a junction end that differs from germline. The rearrangement joins TRBV15 to TRBJ2-1; D unresolved. CDR3 length: 13 amino acids. The germline CDR1 and CDR2 sequences are LNHNV and YYDKDF (reference sequence). CDR3 sequence reads: CATSRAINNEQIF. As DNA, the CDR3 is TGTGCCACCAGCAGAGCGATCAACAATGAGCAGATCTTC.

This clonotype was seen a handful of times. The rearrangement joins TRBV20-1 to TRBJ2-5, with 8 nucleotides matching TRBD2. This CDR3 is 13 amino acids long. Per germline, CDR1 DFQATT and CDR2 SNEGSKA (reference sequence). V shed 4 bases, J shed 0 bases, and the junction held 1 base outside the gene matches. CDR3 DNA sequence: TGCAGTGCTAACGGGGGGGACCAAGAGACCCAGTACTTC. It codes for CSANGGDQETQYF.

This clonotype was seen at least ten times. The rearrangement links TRBV4-3 to TRBJ1-2, with D perhaps matching TRBD1 (6 bases). Germline loops: CDR1 LGHNA, CDR2 YSLEER. The V and J ends lost 1 base and 1 base respectively, with 16 bases between them. The CDR3 is 17 amino acids. The CDR3 spells CASSQAVPGHNNYGYTF. DNA for the CDR3: TGCGCCAGCAGCCAAGCTGTTCCGGGACATAATAACTATGGCTACACCTTC.

This chain uses TRBV20-1 with TRBJ1-2; 8 bases fit TRBD1. Germline lookup yields CDR1 DFQATT and CDR2 SNEGSKA (reference sequence). The CDR3 consists of 14 residues. V shed 5 bases and J 7 bases; nucleotides not matched to a gene: 12. CDR3 sequence reads: CSAPDQGASRGYTF. CDR3 bases: TGCAGTGCTCCAGATCAGGGGGCTTCCCGTGGCTACACCTTC.

This clonotype was seen a few times. This chain uses TRBV9 with TRBJ2-1; D not certain. Germline V lookup: CDR1 SGDLS, CDR2 YYNGEE. The CDR3 spans 12 residues. The V gene lost 0 bases and the J gene lost 8 bases, with 6 bases spanning the gap. The CDR3 bases are TGTGCCAGCAGCGTAGGGGTTTATGAGCAGTTCTTC. Amino acids: CASSVGVYEQFF.

In its sample, this clonotype was seen many times. The chain couples TRBV20-1 to TRBJ2-3; D unresolved. Between the trimmed V and J ends, which lost 1 base and 2 bases, there was a span of 7 bases. The CDR3 covers 13 residues. The germline CDR1 and CDR2 sequences are DFQATT and SNEGSKA (reference sequence). The CDR3 nucleotides read TGCAGTGCTAGAGGGCACTTCACAGATACGCAGTATTTT. Translation gives CSARGHFTDTQYF.

This chain connects TRBV2 to TRBJ2-7; no reliable D call. V was pared by 3 bases and J by 12 bases, with 12 bases between. The germline CDR1 and CDR2 sequences are SNHLY and FYNNEI. The CDR3 runs to 11 residues. Here the CDR3 DNA reads TGTGCCAGCAGTGAGGACCTCCGGGCGTACTTC. As protein: CASSEDLRAYF.